This T cell receptor (beta chain) was identified in a study of cytomegalovirus exposure and HLA in healthy donors. In the PCR, 60 Vbeta and 13 Jbeta primers were used. TCRdb's copy holds only in-frame clones and misses some; the assay was immunoSEQ multiplex PCR. The sample has approximately 120,000 clones, about 10% seen once. General observations from the study: The classifier, whose performance was assessed in both the original and validation cohorts, reportedly diagnosed cytomegalovirus status with high specificity and sensitivity. Some V segments, TRBV6-2 and TRBV6-3 among them, were indistinguishable and were therefore excluded.

Looked up from germline, CDR1 is SGHNT and CDR2 is YYREEE (reference sequence). This CDR3 comprises 18 residues. With 4 bases clipped from V and 8 bases from J, the junction kept 19 bases outside the gene matches. Regarding this clone: Its cognate antigen is unknown.

This chain connects TRBV5-4 to TRBJ1-2, with TRBD1 identical over 11 bases. Specimen: PBMCs. The receptor comes from a woman aged 18 to 35 in good health and CMV-seropositive. CDR3 amino acids: CASSRGTGGRSLVQGYTF. CDR3 in DNA: TGTGCCAGCAGCCGAGGGACAGGGGGAAGGTCGCTGGTGCAAGGCTACACCTTC.